Below are 24 T cell receptor beta chains sequenced from a single sample in a study of T-cell reconstitution after alpha-beta-depleted transplantation in children. During its preparation, the TCRbeta library received unique molecular identifiers. TCRdb called the PCR reads again in MiXCR, with one record for every CDR3 protein. This sample has around 600,000 distinct CDR3 sequences, with roughly a tenth found just once. Source: PBMCs from the stem cell graft donor, taken from the stem cell graft. The receptors shown here come from a human donor who donated a stem cell graft to a child with acute myeloid leukemia.

In its sample, this clonotype was seen many times. The chain is built from TRBV13 and TRBJ2-1, with 7 bases fitting TRBD1. Germline CDR1 and CDR2: PRHDT and FYEKMQ (reference sequence). Trimming cost V 0 bases and J 6 bases; bases outside gene matches: 2. The CDR3 is 14 residues long. DNA of the CDR3: TGTGCCAGCAGCTTAGGCACAGGGGTCAATGAGCAGTTCTTC. Protein: CASSLGTGVNEQFF.

The V gene is TRBV29-1, the J gene TRBJ2-1, with 8 nucleotides matching TRBD2. J was trimmed by 3 bases and V by 1 base; bases with no gene match: 5. Per germline, CDR1 SQVTM and CDR2 ANQGSEA. The length of the CDR3 is 15 residues. CDR3 bases: TGCAGCGTTGAAGGGGTAGCGGGAAACTACAATGAGCAGTTCTTC. Its protein product is CSVEGVAGNYNEQFF.

This chain connects TRBV24-1 to TRBJ2-1; the D is unclear. This CDR3 comprises 15 residues. Germline values: CDR1 KGHDR, CDR2 SFDVKD. V gave up 4 bases and J gave up 0 bases, with 9 bases separating them. CDR3 nucleotides: TGTGCCACCAGTGACACCTACAGCTCCTACAATGAGCAGTTCTTC. Translated: CATSDTYSSYNEQFF.

This sequence joins TRBV25-1 and TRBJ2-5; 7 bases match TRBD1. The CDR3 is 15 amino acids. With 4 bases clipped from V and 5 bases from J, the junction kept 10 bases outside the gene matches. Germline V gene sequence: CDR1 MGHDK, CDR2 SYGVNS. CDR3 DNA: TGTGCCAGCAGTGGGGAGAAAGGGGGCCGGGAGACCCAGTACTTC. Translating gives CASSGEKGGRETQYF.

The chain carries TRBV5-1 and TRBJ1-1; no clear D gene. V was shortened by 4 bases and J by 3 bases, with 16 bases between the two germline ends. CDR1 and CDR2 from the germline V gene are SGHRS and YFSETQ. The CDR3 has 15 amino acids. The chain's CDR3 is CASSGRLGGYTEAFF. CDR3 DNA sequence: TGCGCCAGCAGCGGACGACTAGGTGGATACACTGAAGCTTTCTTT.

Ten or more counts support this clonotype. V usage is TRBV20-1 and J usage is TRBJ1-5; no definite D call. CDR3 size: 12 residues. Trimming took 5 bases from V and 0 from J, leaving 5 bases between them. The germline gives CDR1 DFQATT, CDR2 SNEGSKA (reference sequence). DNA for the CDR3: TGCAGTGCTGGGGATAGCAATCAGCCCCAGCATTTT. It translates to CSAGDSNQPQHF.

This clonotype was seen only a few times. The V and J genes are TRBV28 and TRBJ2-1, with D perhaps TRBD2 (5 bases). The germline gives CDR1 MDHEN, CDR2 SYDVKM. V shed 3 bases and J shed 2 bases, with 11 bases lying between them. The CDR3 loop spans 15 amino acids. The CDR3 is CASSFRADPYNEQFF. CDR3 DNA sequence: TGTGCCAGCAGTTTTAGAGCGGATCCCTACAATGAGCAGTTCTTC.

Turning to this clonotype: A much more abundant neighbour one base away suggests this may be a read error. The J gene is TRBJ2-1, the V gene TRBV9, with 10 bases lining up with TRBD2. Germline CDR1 reads SGDLS; CDR2 reads YYNGEE. CDR3 length: 16 residues. DNA of the CDR3: TGTGCCAGCAGCGCAGCGGGAGGGGAGTCCTTCAATGAGCAGTTCTTC. It specifies CASSAAGGESFNEQFF.

The rearrangement joins TRBV20-1 to TRBJ2-6, with D maybe TRBD2 (6 bases). Germline CDR1 reads DFQATT; CDR2 reads SNEGSKA (reference sequence). The CDR3 totals 15 residues. The ends were cut back, 0 bases at V and 4 bases at J, with 10 bases in the middle. CDR3 coding DNA: TGCAGTGCTAGAGATGAGGGACTCGGGGCCAACGTCCTGACTTTC. Translating gives CSARDEGLGANVLTF.

As to this clonotype: This could be a read error, since a much larger clone is one nucleotide away. The chain joins TRBV20-1 to TRBJ2-2; 8 bases line up with TRBD2. This CDR3 contains 15 residues. CDR1 DFQATT and CDR2 SNEGSKA come from the germline V gene (reference sequence). CDR3: CCAPRTSLNTGELFF. The CDR3 DNA reads TGCTGTGCTCCCCGGACTAGCCTAAACACCGGGGAGCTGTTTTTT.

This clonotype was recorded a few times. The CDR3, as DNA: TGCAGTGCTAGAGATACCCCCCTAAATGAGCAGTTCTTC. It codes for CSARDTPLNEQFF. V and J are TRBV20-1 and TRBJ2-1; D call uncertain. The CDR3 is 13 amino acids. Germline loops: CDR1 DFQATT, CDR2 SNEGSKA (reference sequence). The V end was cut by 0 bases, the J end by 7 bases, with 10 bases between.

This chain joins TRBV2 and TRBJ2-4, with D unclear. The germline V and J ends were trimmed by 5 bases and 5 bases, with 1 base remaining between them. The length of the CDR3 is 10 residues. Per germline, CDR1 SNHLY and CDR2 FYNNEI. CDR3 bases: TGTGCCAGCAGTCAAAACATTCAGTACTTC. Protein sequence: CASSQNIQYF.

This clonotype was counted many times. The gene calls are TRBV4-1 and TRBJ1-5; unclear D gene. The CDR3 consists of 14 residues. CDR1 and CDR2 from the germline V gene are MGHRA and YSYEKL. With 5 bases removed from V and 3 bases from J, the gap between germline ends came to 11 bases. The CDR3 nucleotides read TGCGCCAGCAGCTACGGAGTTGCCAATCAGCCCCAGCATTTT. Its protein is CASSYGVANQPQHF.

The chain's CDR3 is CSVEDRKGNIGNTIYF. The CDR3 region has the DNA TGCAGCGTTGAAGATCGGAAGGGAAACATTGGAAACACCATATATTTT. The chain recombines TRBV29-1 with TRBJ1-3; no clear D. Per germline, CDR1 SQVTM and CDR2 ANQGSEA. This CDR3 spans 16 amino acids. V dropped 0 bases and J dropped 3 bases, with 15 bases sitting between them.

The chain has TRBV5-1 and TRBJ1-3; TRBD1 matches 8 bases. The V segment lost 5 bases and the J segment 4 bases; nucleotides outside the gene matches: 11. Germline lookup yields CDR1 SGHRS and CDR2 YFSETQ. The CDR3 has 16 amino acids. CDR3 DNA sequence: TGCGCCAGCAGTTTTTCGACAGGGGCGACCGGAAACACCATATATTTT. It is translated as CASSFSTGATGNTIYF.

The chain uses TRBV19 and TRBJ2-1, with TRBD2 matching 10 bases. J gave up 6 bases and V 5 bases, and 7 bases lay outside the gene matches. There are 15 residues in the CDR3. Germline CDR1 LNHDA, CDR2 SQIVND (reference sequence). The CDR3 nucleotides are TGTGCCAGTAGTCTAGCGGGGGTCCTATTCAATGAGCAGTTCTTC. Amino acid sequence: CASSLAGVLFNEQFF. The variable domain in full, completed from reference TRBV19 and TRBJ2-1, reads DGGITQSPKYLFRKEGQNVTLSCEQNLNHDAMYWYRQDPGQGLRLIYYSQIVNDFQKGDIAEGYSVSREKKESFPLTVTSAQKNPTAFYLCASSLAGVLFNEQFFGPGTRLTVL.

The chain combines TRBV27 with TRBJ2-3; TRBD2 aligns across 12 bases. Losses at the gene ends were 6 bases for V and 8 bases for J; bases not matched to a gene: 9. The CDR3 has 15 residues. The germline gives CDR1 MNHEY, CDR2 SMNVEV (reference sequence). This chain's CDR3 is CASSSLAGGPVTQYF. The DNA of the CDR3 is TGTGCCAGCAGCTCCCTAGCGGGAGGGCCGGTTACGCAGTATTTT.

The chain employs TRBV12-3 or TRBV12-4 and TRBJ2-1; maybe TRBD1 (5 bases). Between the trimmed V and J ends, which lost 5 bases and 6 bases, there was a span of 14 bases. The CDR3 has 14 residues. The CDR3 sequence: CASSTGPTGNEQFF. The CDR3, as DNA: TGTGCCAGCAGTACAGGTCCCACGGGCAATGAGCAGTTCTTC.

This clonotype was detected a few times. This chain links TRBV12-3 or TRBV12-4 with TRBJ1-2, with a weak D call TRBD1 (5 bases). The CDR3 consists of 13 residues. V lost 1 base and J lost 8, with 11 bases in between. CDR3 residues: CASSLVSGYGYTF. The CDR3 region has the DNA TGTGCCAGCAGTTTAGTATCAGGGTACGGCTACACCTTC.

This clonotype was counted only a few times. The rearrangement joins TRBV20-1 to TRBJ1-2, with D hard to call. The CDR3 has 14 amino acids. Germline V gives CDR1 DFQATT, CDR2 SNEGSKA (reference sequence). Trimming stripped 3 bases from V and 2 bases from J, with 13 bases between. CDR3 loop: CSASYREKNYGYTF. CDR3 nucleotides: TGCAGTGCTAGTTATAGGGAGAAGAACTATGGCTACACCTTC.

This sequence joins TRBV15 and TRBJ2-4, with 8 bases identical to TRBD1. After removal of 0 bases from V and 5 bases from J, the junction contained 6 bases not matched to a gene. The germline CDR1 and CDR2 sequences are LNHNV and YYDKDF (reference sequence). The length of the CDR3 is 16 residues. CDR3 residues: CATSRDGDRLQNIQYF. The CDR3 coding sequence is TGTGCCACCAGCAGAGATGGGGACAGGCTTCAAAACATTCAGTACTTC.

This clonotype has a count of ten or more. V gene TRBV27 combines with J gene TRBJ1-6; D is ambiguous. The CDR3 is 13 amino acids. CDR1 and CDR2 (germline): MNHEY, SMNVEV (reference sequence). V was shortened by 5 bases and J by 8 bases, with 10 bases between the two germline ends. In DNA form, the CDR3 reads TGTGCCAGCAGTATCAGTAGAGATTCACCCCTCCACTTT. Residues: CASSISRDSPLHF.

This clonotype was counted many times. The chain recombines TRBV12-3 or TRBV12-4 with TRBJ1-6; D unresolved. There are 14 residues in the CDR3. V was pared by 4 bases and J by 7 bases, with 11 bases between. The CDR3 DNA reads TGTGCCAGCAGTTCGGCGGCCTCGAATTCACCCCTCCACTTT. Translating it yields CASSSAASNSPLHF.

The genes are TRBV20-1 and TRBJ2-6, with TRBD2 as a possible D gene (5 bases). Germline V gene sequence: CDR1 DFQATT, CDR2 SNEGSKA (reference sequence). The ends were cut back, 3 bases at V and 1 base at J, with 16 bases in the middle. The CDR3 loop spans 17 amino acids. The DNA of the CDR3 is TGCAGTGCTAGGTTAAGAGGTACGGGATCTGGGGCCAACGTCCTGACTTTC. Translation: CSARLRGTGSGANVLTF.